This T cell receptor beta chain was captured by sequencing in a study of shared clonotypes between healthy human individuals. In the naive CD8 group, cells lacked CD45RO and were positively selected for CCR7, so terminally differentiated effector memory CD45RA+ cells were left out. DNA at 150 to 200 ng, about 30,000 T cell genomes, went into sorted-subset replicate PCRs. Produced via immunoSEQ multiplex PCR; TCRdb's table is partial and in-frame only. The table has about 2 million clones, about 95% seen once; the top ten hold approximately 1%. The receptor was derived from a young man in good health. Sample: naive CD8+ T cells sorted from blood.

CDR3 amino acids: CASSRGTVSSEQFF. As DNA, the CDR3 is TGTGCCAGCAGTCGCGGGACCGTCTCTAGTGAGCAGTTCTTC. The chain links TRBV27 to TRBJ2-1; possible D gene TRBD2, 6 bases. The CDR3 has 14 amino acids. Germline assignment: CDR1 MNHEY and CDR2 SMNVEV (reference sequence). Trimming removed 5 bases at V and 9 bases at J, with 17 bases between.